This is a list of T cell receptor beta chains from one sample in a study of CD8 T cells in ankylosing spondylitis. TCRdb re-derived calls from the 5' RACE reads in MiXCR, one entry per CDR3 protein. The repertoire holds hundreds of thousands of distinct CDR3 sequences, with roughly 32% as singletons. The material sequenced was blood, either unsorted or a sorted T cell fraction (not recorded which). These TCRs come from a male donor with ankylosing spondylitis or in good health (not recorded which). Each CDR3 is given with its conserved first and last residue. A D gene is named only where the DNA matches it firmly. Only some rows state a clone size, as once, few, many or a class for expanded clones.

D	V	J	size	CDR3	DNA
TRBD2	TRBV29-1	TRBJ2-7	few	CSVGGGDPHEQYF	TGCAGCGTTGGGGGGGGGGACCCCCACGAGCAGTACTTC
TRBD2	TRBV20-1	TRBJ2-5	NA	CSAGGGTSGQETQYF	TGCAGTGCCGGGGGGGGGACTAGCGGCCAAGAGACCCAGTACTTC
NA	TRBV2	TRBJ2-3	few	CASSESAGDTQYF	TGTGCCAGCAGTGAATCCGCGGGAGATACGCAGTATTTT
NA	TRBV5-6	TRBJ2-7	NA	CASRRTSWHEQYF	TGTGCCAGCAGGCGGACGAGTTGGCACGAGCAGTACTTC
NA	TRBV12-3/TRBV12-4	TRBJ2-5	NA	CASSTTEETQYF	TGTGCCAGCAGTACGACAGAAGAGACCCAGTACTTC
TRBD2	TRBV12-3/TRBV12-4	TRBJ2-1	few	CASSPLGTSGSYNEQFF	TGTGCCAGCAGTCCCTTGGGGACTAGCGGCTCCTACAATGAGCAGTTCTTC
TRBD2	TRBV11-2	TRBJ2-1	once	CASRLAGESSYNEQFF	TGTGCCAGCAGACTAGCGGGTGAGAGCTCCTACAATGAGCAGTTCTTC
NA	TRBV5-1	TRBJ1-5	few	CASSPTPGDQPQHF	TGCGCCAGCAGCCCGACCCCGGGGGATCAGCCCCAGCATTTT
NA	TRBV12-3/TRBV12-4	TRBJ2-1	NA	CASSAVGGGPFDNEQFF	TGTGCCAGCAGTGCCGTTGGGGGGGGGCCGTTCGACAATGAGCAGTTCTTC
NA	TRBV12-3/TRBV12-4	TRBJ2-3	NA	CASSLVVGDTQYF	TGTGCCAGCAGTTTGGTGGTGGGGGATACGCAGTATTTT
TRBD2	TRBV12-3/TRBV12-4	TRBJ2-5	NA	CASSPRLAGYQETQYF	TGTGCCAGCAGTCCGAGACTAGCGGGGTACCAAGAGACCCAGTACTTC
NA	TRBV20-1	TRBJ1-1	NA	CSAGEGLGVRVTEAFF	TGCAGTGCTGGAGAGGGACTCGGGGTGCGGGTAACTGAAGCTTTCTTT
NA	TRBV5-1	TRBJ1-6	few	CASSLGGPRNSPLHF	TGCGCCAGCAGCCTAGGGGGGCCCAGGAATTCACCCCTCCACTTT
NA	TRBV11-2	TRBJ2-5	NA	CASSLGADSYQETQYF	TGTGCCAGCAGCTTAGGTGCCGACAGCTACCAAGAGACCCAGTACTTC
NA	TRBV29-1	TRBJ2-5	NA	CSARSGETQYF	TGCAGCGCCCGAAGCGGGGAGACCCAGTACTTC
TRBD2	TRBV20-1	TRBJ2-7	NA	CSALLGGGGIRDEQYF	TGCAGTGCCCTCTTGGGCGGGGGGGGAATAAGGGACGAGCAGTACTTC
NA	TRBV18	TRBJ2-2	few	CASSLGTRGTGELFF	TGTGCCAGCTCACTCGGGACAAGAGGGACCGGGGAGCTGTTTTTT
NA	TRBV28	TRBJ1-1	NA	CASRRSGFTMNTEAFF	TGTGCCAGCAGGAGATCAGGGTTTACTATGAACACTGAAGCTTTCTTT
NA	TRBV6-1	TRBJ2-5	NA	CASSPETHREETQYF	TGTGCCAGCAGTCCGGAAACCCACAGGGAAGAGACCCAGTACTTC
NA	TRBV28	TRBJ2-7	NA	CASSTRGPGGYEQYF	TGTGCCAGCAGTACCCGCGGGCCTGGCGGCTACGAGCAGTACTTC
TRBD2	TRBV12-3/TRBV12-4	TRBJ2-1	NA	CASGSGGANEQFF	TGTGCCAGCGGTAGCGGGGGGGCGAATGAGCAGTTCTTC
NA	TRBV7-2	TRBJ2-3	NA	CASSLVYADTQYF	TGTGCCAGCAGCTTAGTGTATGCAGATACGCAGTATTTT
NA	TRBV4-1	TRBJ2-7	few	CASSQVFTGQPYEQYF	TGCGCCAGCAGCCAAGTGTTTACAGGACAACCCTACGAGCAGTACTTC
NA	TRBV6-1	TRBJ2-2	NA	CASSGQNTGELFF	TGTGCCAGCAGTGGACAGAACACCGGGGAGCTGTTTTTT
NA	TRBV6-5	TRBJ2-7	NA	CASSYSGGENYEQYF	TGTGCCAGCAGTTACTCGGGTGGTGAGAATTACGAGCAGTACTTC
NA	TRBV9	TRBJ2-7	few	CASSTTGDSYEQYF	TGTGCCAGCAGCACAACGGGGGACTCCTACGAGCAGTACTTC
TRBD1	TRBV9	TRBJ2-5	few	CASSGTGVETQYF	TGTGCCAGCAGCGGGACAGGGGTGGAGACCCAGTACTTC
TRBD1	TRBV24-1	TRBJ2-1	few	CATSDPGQGVFF	TGTGCCACCAGTGACCCAGGACAGGGGGTGTTCTTC
NA	TRBV5-5	TRBJ1-5	once	CASSLVGNSNQPQHF	TGTGCCAGCAGCTTGGTTGGAAATAGCAATCAGCCCCAGCATTTT
TRBD1	TRBV11-1	TRBJ2-5	NA	CASSPGTGDLLGEGETQYF	TGTGCCAGCAGCCCCGGGACAGGGGATTTACTTGGCGAGGGTGAGACCCAGTACTTC
TRBD1	TRBV28	TRBJ1-6	NA	CASRLDRAPSGSPLHF	TGTGCCAGCAGACTGGACAGGGCCCCAAGTGGTTCACCCCTCCACTTT
TRBD1	TRBV5-1	TRBJ2-7	few	CASSSGQESPYEQYF	TGCGCCAGCAGCTCAGGACAGGAATCACCCTACGAGCAGTACTTC
NA	TRBV20-1	TRBJ1-3	NA	CSARDIEYGNVNTIYF	TGCAGTGCTAGAGATATAGAGTACGGGAACGTAAACACCATATATTTT
TRBD1	TRBV20-1	TRBJ1-2	NA	CSARDDAGGYYGYTF	TGCAGTGCTAGAGATGACGCAGGGGGATACTATGGCTACACCTTC
TRBD1	TRBV12-3/TRBV12-4	TRBJ1-4	few	CASSHRGRLEKLFF	TGTGCCAGCAGTCACAGGGGGCGCTTGGAAAAACTGTTTTTT
TRBD1	TRBV12-3/TRBV12-4	TRBJ2-1	few	CASSLGSGGNEQFF	TGTGCCAGCAGTTTAGGGTCAGGGGGCAATGAGCAGTTCTTC
NA	TRBV12-3/TRBV12-4	TRBJ2-5	NA	CASSLTAGPETQYF	TGTGCCAGCAGTTTGACAGCCGGCCCAGAGACCCAGTACTTC
NA	TRBV12-3/TRBV12-4	TRBJ1-1	few	CASSLDSPMVFF	TGTGCCAGCAGTTTAGATAGTCCCATGGTTTTCTTT
TRBD2	TRBV20-1	TRBJ2-3	few	CSAREASGSTDTQYF	TGCAGTGCTAGAGAGGCTAGCGGGAGCACAGATACGCAGTATTTT
NA	TRBV4-2	TRBJ1-5	few	CASSQDRAGLWPQHF	TGTGCCAGCAGCCAAGATAGGGCAGGGTTGTGGCCCCAGCATTTT
TRBD2	TRBV7-2	TRBJ2-1	NA	CASSLVRGGEYEQFF	TGTGCCAGCAGCTTAGTACGGGGGGGCGAGTATGAGCAGTTCTTC
NA	TRBV5-8	TRBJ1-4	once	CASSLDSYATNEKLFF	TGTGCCAGCAGCTTGGACAGCTATGCAACTAATGAAAAACTGTTTTTT
TRBD1	TRBV28	TRBJ1-1	few	CASSYQGVTEAFF	TGTGCCAGCAGTTACCAGGGGGTCACTGAAGCTTTCTTT
NA	TRBV11-2	TRBJ1-2	NA	CASSLGSAYGYTF	TGTGCCAGCAGCTTAGGTTCCGCCTATGGCTACACCTTC
NA	TRBV6-2/TRBV6-3	TRBJ2-1	NA	CASSSSRREQFF	TGTGCCAGCAGCTCAAGCCGGCGAGAGCAGTTCTTC
NA	TRBV10-3	TRBJ2-3	NA	CALRDNQSTDTQYF	TGTGCCCTCCGGGACAACCAGAGCACAGATACGCAGTATTTT
TRBD2	TRBV20-1	TRBJ2-5	NA	CSASGGRETQYF	TGCAGTGCTAGCGGGGGGAGGGAGACCCAGTACTTC
NA	TRBV7-2	TRBJ2-3	NA	CASSLGLHQDTQYF	TGTGCCAGCAGCTTAGGACTACATCAGGATACGCAGTATTTT
NA	TRBV12-3/TRBV12-4	TRBJ1-6	NA	CASGPDTANSPLHF	TGTGCCAGCGGACCGGACACGGCGAATTCACCCCTCCACTTT
TRBD1	TRBV15	TRBJ2-3	NA	CATSGLGQLPGNALGTQYF	TGTGCCACCAGCGGCTTGGGACAGCTCCCGGGGAACGCCTTGGGTACGCAGTATTTT
NA	TRBV5-1	TRBJ2-6	few	CASSLGLRAGANVLTF	TGCGCCAGCAGCTTAGGTTTGAGGGCTGGGGCCAACGTCCTGACTTTC
TRBD2	TRBV24-1	TRBJ2-3	few	CATSDHISGGTDTQYF	TGTGCCACCAGTGACCACATTAGCGGGGGGACAGATACGCAGTATTTT
NA	TRBV29-1	TRBJ2-5	few	CSAGPPQETQYF	TGCAGCGCCGGACCCCCTCAAGAGACCCAGTACTTC